This T cell receptor (beta chain) was profiled in a study of control samples from healthy donors and cancer patients. The protocol was immunoSEQ multiplex PCR, while the TCRdb copy is restricted to in-frame clones and leaves out a portion. This sample lists fewer than 200,000 clones; its ten largest clones have around 2%. The CDR3 totals 17 residues. CDR1 and CDR2 (germline): KGHSH, LQKENI. V trimming: 3 bases; J trimming: 5 bases; junction bases outside the gene matches: 15. The sample was blood. The chain combines TRBV18 with TRBJ1-2; 7 bases align to TRBD1. This TCR derives from a woman under 40 in good health. The CDR3 region is CASSPPAVRGLDYGYTF. CDR3 DNA sequence: TGTGCCAGCTCACCTCCGGCGGTGAGGGGGCTAGATTATGGCTACACCTTC.